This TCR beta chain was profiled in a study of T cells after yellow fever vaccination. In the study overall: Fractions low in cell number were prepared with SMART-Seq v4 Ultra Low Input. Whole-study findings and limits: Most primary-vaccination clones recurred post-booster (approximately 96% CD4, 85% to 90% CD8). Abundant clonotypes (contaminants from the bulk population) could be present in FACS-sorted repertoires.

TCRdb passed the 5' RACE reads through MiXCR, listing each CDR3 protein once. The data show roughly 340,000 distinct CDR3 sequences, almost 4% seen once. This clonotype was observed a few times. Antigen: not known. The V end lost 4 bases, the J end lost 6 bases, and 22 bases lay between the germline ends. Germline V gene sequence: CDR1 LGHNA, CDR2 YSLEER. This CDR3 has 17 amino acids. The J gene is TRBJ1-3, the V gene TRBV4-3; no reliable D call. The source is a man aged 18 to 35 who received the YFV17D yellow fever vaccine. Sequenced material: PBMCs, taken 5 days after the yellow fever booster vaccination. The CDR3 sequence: CASSRSYRAVSPNTIYF. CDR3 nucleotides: TGCGCCAGCAGCCGATCTTACCGGGCAGTCTCACCAAACACCATATATTTT.